The clone carrying this T cell receptor beta chain was detected only a few times. What it binds is unknown. Using a J-beta primer mix together with a sample-barcoded 5' primer, a second PCR was run for 7 to 11 cycles. CDR3-containing paired-end reads numbered at least 2.5 million in each sample. TCRdb reanalysed the 5' RACE reads using MiXCR and keeps one entry per CDR3 protein. In the table there are about 670,000 distinct CDR3 sequences, around 52% of which are singletons. This entry is derived from a study of blood T cells in healthy people across ages. Notes on the study in general: The recorded TCR beta diversity per million T cells decreased in a roughly linear manner with age.

V lost 6 bases, J lost 4 bases, and 19 bases lay in between. The CDR3 length is 15 residues. This chain links TRBV12-3 or TRBV12-4 with TRBJ2-7; D is perhaps TRBD1 (5 bases). The receptor comes from an elderly woman in good health. Sequencing used blood. This chain's CDR3 is CASRPRGRTGYEQYF. DNA of the CDR3: TGTGCCAGCAGACCTAGGGGTCGGACGGGTTACGAGCAGTACTTC.